The count of the clone carrying this T cell receptor (beta chain) is one. The data were produced by immunoSEQ multiplex PCR, yet TCRdb's version contains in-frame clones alone and is incomplete. Seen here are some 70,000 clones, 85% to 90% observed once, and the top ten hold 5% to 6%. The data belong to a study of blood T cell repertoires in COVID-19. Study-level information: COVID-19 samples collected from the United States, Italy and Spain covered acute and convalescent phases. T cells, B-cell-depleted T cells, or PBMCs supplied cDNA or gDNA.

V lost 0 bases to trimming and J lost 5 bases, with 7 bases between them. The CDR3 totals 14 residues. In germline, CDR1 is LGHNA, CDR2 YSLEER. This chain uses TRBV4-3 with TRBJ2-2; D remains unclear. The receptor's source is a man aged 50 to 60 with acute or convalescent COVID-19. The sequenced sample was peripheral blood. The CDR3 reads CASSQDTDTGELFF. The CDR3 nucleotides read TGCGCCAGCAGCCAAGATACAGATACCGGGGAGCTGTTTTTT.